This T cell receptor beta chain was captured by sequencing in a study of blood T cell repertoires in COVID-19 (dated by TCRdb to 2019 to 2021). Context from the whole study: Samples covering the acute and convalescent phases of COVID-19 were provided by collaborators in the United States, Italy and Spain. Nearly every sample came with metadata listing a de-identified subject ID, COVID-19 status, age in years and sex. Samples were obtained from the ongoing ImmuneRACE study (first 160 participants) and from 1,254 subjects provided by 6 global collaborators. The material from the prospective study consisted of cDNA or gDNA derived from T cells, B-cell-depleted T cells, or PBMCs. Where available, HLA class I and class II types were taken from metadata supplied by the sample provider and were not determined by assay-based typing. The repertoires were made available in a free public database intended to serve as a resource for research on the immune response to SARS-CoV-2. Subjects who had been exposed to COVID-19, were actively infected with it, or had recovered from it provided the deeply sampled blood TCRbeta repertoires that made up the dataset. The paper's findings and limits, for the study overall: The amount of clinical and demographic metadata varied by source and participant and was provided uncurated.

TCRbeta CDR3 regions were amplified from genomic DNA using the immunoSEQ Assay, a bias-controlled multiplex PCR. From the authors' description of their analysis: Within the assay, amplification of reference gene primers was used to estimate how many nucleated cells each sample contained. Sequence reads were collapsed and filtered to measure the absolute abundance of every unique TCRbeta CDR3 rearrangement. For each sample, productive Simpson clonality was calculated as the square root of Simpson's diversity index over productive rearrangements. This immuneACCESS table, as held by TCRdb, lists in-frame sequences with V and J called but not all clones. Of the missing ones, under half trace to an unresolved V gene in checked studies; the others have no known cause. That table supplies the V and J calls and clone size; D and trimming were determined from the DNA. The sample data list 150,000 to 200,000 clones, and around 85% of these were observed just once. The top ten clonotypes cover under 3.5% of the sample.

A word on this clone: Its target antigen remains unknown. No base-level quality is on record; no much larger clone is a single base apart.

The collaborating institutions used their own protocols to collect whole blood in K2EDTA tubes. For TCRbeta analysis, collaborator samples were shipped as frozen whole blood, as isolated PBMCs, or as DNA extracted from either sample type. Trimming takes 1 base off V and 4 bases off J; junction bases not matched to a gene: 8. The CDR3 measures 16 amino acids from cysteine to phenylalanine. CDR3 DNA is the only sequence kept; it has 48 bases, read in frame from the first base. Reading the germline V gene (reference sequence) gives CDR1 LNHDA and CDR2 SQIVND. Sequencing was done on a sample of peripheral blood. The sequence links TRBV19 to TRBJ2-3; TRBD1 agrees with 7 junctional bases. The receptor was isolated from a man between 60 and 75 years old with acute or convalescent COVID-19. The nucleotide sequence reads TGTGCCAGTAGTATAGCCAGGACAGGTGGGGCAGATACGCAGTATTTT. Translation gives CASSIARTGGADTQYF.